The clone carrying this T cell receptor (beta chain) has just one count. Its antigen is currently unknown. The repertoire was sequenced with immunoSEQ multiplex PCR; TCRdb's copy has only in-frame clones and lacks some. The table has 9,500 to 13,000 clones, around 80% seen once; the top ten hold about a sixth. This CDR3 has 16 amino acids. Trimming left V 4 bases short and J 0 bases short, with 13 bases between. Germline values: CDR1 SGHVS, CDR2 FNYEAQ. The data stem from a study of a mutant IDH1 vaccine in newly diagnosed glioma. Time point in this sample: week 47, end of study. Vaccination comprised doses that each held 300 ug of mutant IDH1 20-mer peptide, plus topical imiquimod.

This TCR derives from a man aged 30 to 39 with glioma. The input for sequencing was PBMCs, taken from a glioma patient whose treatment included an IDH1 peptide vaccine. The gene calls are TRBV7-6 and TRBJ1-3; D gene unclear. The CDR3 sequence: CASSSLYRASGNTIYF. DNA of the CDR3: TGTGCCAGCAGCTCCCTTTACAGAGCCTCTGGAAACACCATATATTTT.